This T cell receptor beta chain was sequenced for a study of identical twins. At least ten counts were recorded for this clonotype. What it binds is not known. Study conclusions and caveats: In beta out-of-frame sequences, the excess sharing between twins was weaker.

This CDR3 has 13 residues. V shed 4 bases and J 14 bases; nucleotides not matched to a gene: 10. MiXCR was run by TCRdb on the 5' RACE reads, yielding one entry per CDR3 protein. The sample holds 460,000 or so distinct CDR3 sequences; 14% are singletons and the top ten take roughly 0.5%. This sample also appeared in a second study, on yellow fever vaccine responses in identical twins.

The sequenced material came from CD4+ T cells sorted from blood. The sequence came from a woman aged 18-29 years in good health. The chain is built from TRBV12-3 or TRBV12-4 and TRBJ2-5; 10 nucleotides line up with TRBD2. CDR3 in amino acids: CASSSGLADPPYF. Here the CDR3 DNA reads TGTGCCAGCAGTTCCGGACTAGCGGATCCCCCTTACTTC.